Sequencing of this T cell receptor (beta chain) was carried out in a study of T cell changes during pregnancy in multiple sclerosis. Libraries were prepared by immunoSEQ multiplex PCR; TCRdb keeps only in-frame clonotypes and omits some of them. The sample shows 20,000 to 30,000 clones, roughly nine tenths of them seen only once. Germline values: CDR1 LGHNA, CDR2 YNFKEQ. Trimming stripped 4 bases from V and 0 bases from J, with 14 bases between. This CDR3 has 16 amino acids. The TCR originated in a female donor in good health, enrolled as a control in a pregnancy study. The chain employs TRBV4-2 and TRBJ2-3; possible D gene TRBD2, 5 bases. The specimen was CD8+ T cells from peripheral blood mononuclear cells, collected in the third trimester of pregnancy. The CDR3, as DNA: TGTGCCAGCAGCCCCTGGAAGGAGCGGAGCACAGATACGCAGTATTTT. Translating it yields CASSPWKERSTDTQYF.